Below, 17 T cell receptor beta chains from the same sample are listed, as sequenced in a study of breast tumors, draining lymph nodes, adjacent tissues. MiXCR, applied by TCRdb to the multiplex PCR reads, yields one record per CDR3 protein. The sample holds 270,000 or so distinct CDR3 sequences, 30% seen once. Samples came from axillary lymph nodes draining the breast cancer. Sequencing was done on a sample of axillary lymph node tissue. These receptors all stem from a female donor with breast cancer. Some clones in this sample may be carry-over from other donors' samples.

Ten or more counts support this clonotype. The chain recombines TRBV2 with TRBJ2-2; 8 positions agree with TRBD2. With 8 bases clipped from V and 4 bases from J, the junction kept 9 bases outside the gene matches. Germline CDR1 SNHLY, CDR2 FYNNEI. This CDR3 has 15 residues. CDR3 nucleotides: TGTGCCAGCTCCGCCGCGGGGGGCAGCACCGGGGAGCTGTTTTTT. Translating it yields CASSAAGGSTGELFF.

As to this clonotype: The junction departs from the called germline gene at one end, perhaps through a read error. The rearrangement uses TRBV7-9 and TRBJ2-5; 12 positions match TRBD2. This CDR3 region has 17 residues. Germline V gene lookup returns CDR1 SEHNR and CDR2 FQNEAQ (reference sequence). This CDR3 is CASGHTSGRFSQEPQYF. For the CDR3, the DNA is TGTGCCAGCGGCCACACTAGCGGGAGGTTTTCCCAAGAGCCCCAGTACTTC.

The rearrangement uses TRBV12-3 or TRBV12-4 and TRBJ1-6; no firm D call. The ends were cut back, 5 bases at V and 11 bases at J, with 13 bases in the middle. The CDR3 is 13 amino acids. This CDR3 is CASSLSRVPPLHF. Here the CDR3 DNA reads TGTGCCAGCAGTCTCTCTAGGGTCCCACCCCTCCACTTT.

This clonotype occurred many times. J is TRBJ2-1 and V is TRBV10-3; 15 bases map to TRBD2. This CDR3 region has 19 residues. Losses at the gene ends were 6 bases for V and 1 base for J; bases not matched to a gene: 10. Germline V gene sequence: CDR1 ENHRY, CDR2 SYGVKD. The CDR3 coding sequence is TGTGCCATCAGCCAACCCGGGACTAGCGGGAGGCGGTCCTACAATGAGCAGTTCTTC. Its protein product is CAISQPGTSGRRSYNEQFF.

With respect to this clonotype: This may arise from a read error, as a much more abundant clone is one base away. The V and J genes are TRBV11-3 and TRBJ2-7; D is unclear. The germline CDR1 and CDR2 sequences are SGHNT and YENEEA. CDR3 length: 13 residues. The CDR3 loop reads CASGLDGLGLSSF. The CDR3 bases are TGTGCCAGCGGCTTAGACGGTCTGGGCCTATCGAGCTTC.

In its sample, this clonotype was seen many times. The rearrangement links TRBV29-1 to TRBJ1-4; 7 bases map to TRBD1. The CDR3 has 14 residues. The germline gives CDR1 SQVTM, CDR2 ANQGSEA. V shed 4 bases, J shed 8 bases, and the junction held 10 bases outside the gene matches. This chain's CDR3 is CSVAGGQGGEKLFF. CDR3 nucleotides: TGCAGCGTTGCCGGGGGGCAGGGGGGGGAAAAACTGTTTTTT.

As for this clonotype: A much bigger clone sits one base away, suggesting this may be a read error. Here the CDR3 omits its conserved ending phenylalanine or tryptophan, so a read error is the likely source. This rearrangement joins TRBV6-1 to TRBJ2-5; D uncertain. Trimming shortened V by 3 bases and J by 5 bases, and 16 bases separated the two germline ends. Germline-derived CDR1 and CDR2 are MNHNS and SASEGT. The CDR3 covers 15 residues. As DNA, the CDR3 is TGTGCCAGCAGTGAGGTTCCCTCAATCCGGGAGACCCAGTACCTC. This sequence encodes CASSEVPSIRETQYL.

This clonotype was counted ten times or more. The chain combines TRBV6-6 with TRBJ1-4, with TRBD1 identical over 8 bases. The CDR3 runs 18 residues. The germline CDR1 and CDR2 sequences are MNHNY and SVGAGI (reference sequence). The ends lost 6 bases at V and 3 bases at J; junction bases unmatched: 15. CDR3 DNA: TGTGCCAGCAGCCATGGACAGGGCGGATTGGCAGCTAATGAAAAACTGTTTTTT. Its protein is CASSHGQGGLAANEKLFF.

This clonotype was seen many times. The rearrangement links TRBV19 to TRBJ2-2; D uncertain. The CDR3 sequence is 18 residues long. Germline CDR1 is LNHDA and CDR2 is SQIVND (reference sequence). Trimming took 4 bases from V and 2 from J, leaving 20 bases between them. CDR3 residues: CASSTPSGSVQNTGELFF. DNA for the CDR3: TGTGCCAGTAGTACACCCTCGGGCAGCGTACAAAACACCGGGGAGCTGTTTTTT.

This clonotype was seen more than once but under ten times. The chain joins TRBV30 to TRBJ2-1; the D is unclear. Per the germline V gene, CDR1 is GTSNPN and CDR2 is SVGIG (reference sequence). The CDR3 totals 12 residues. Trimming removed 1 base at V and 4 bases at J, with 5 bases between. Here the CDR3 reads CAWSGQYNEQFF. The CDR3, as DNA: TGTGCCTGGAGTGGGCAGTACAATGAGCAGTTCTTC.

This chain joins TRBV2 and TRBJ1-1; D is unresolved. The CDR3 extends over 14 amino acids. Per the germline V gene, CDR1 is SNHLY and CDR2 is FYNNEI. Trimming left V 6 bases short and J 6 bases short, with 17 bases between. This chain's CDR3 is CASRIYIENSEAFF. In DNA, the CDR3 is TGTGCCAGCAGGATATACATTGAGAATTCTGAAGCTTTCTTT.

This chain links TRBV9 with TRBJ1-2, with TRBD1 as a possible D gene (6 bases). V dropped 0 bases and J dropped 8 bases, with 20 bases sitting between them. The CDR3 is made up of 16 amino acids. CDR1 is SGDLS and CDR2 is YYNGEE in the germline V gene. The CDR3 here is CASSVGADSALGGYTF. DNA of the CDR3: TGTGCCAGCAGCGTAGGTGCGGACAGCGCCTTGGGGGGCTACACCTTC.

Regarding this clonotype: With a much larger clone just one base away, this may be a read error. The chain links TRBV9 to TRBJ2-1; 8 positions match TRBD2. The CDR3 extends over 14 amino acids. Germline V gene lookup returns CDR1 SGDLS and CDR2 YYNGEE. The CDR3 spells CASSEILAGNEQSF. CDR3 in DNA: TGTGCCAGCAGTGAAATTCTAGCGGGCAATGAGCAGTCCTTC. Full variable domain (remainder filled in from reference TRBV9 and TRBJ2-1): DSGVTQTPKHLITATGQRVTLRCSPRSGDLSVYWYQQSLDQGLQFLIQYYNGEERAKGNILERFSAQQFPDLHSELNLSSLELGDSALYFCASSEILAGNEQSFGPGTRLTVL.

This chain joins TRBV12-3 or TRBV12-4 and TRBJ1-1; TRBD1 matches 8 bases. This CDR3 is built from 13 residues. V lost 6 bases and J lost 8; bases outside the gene matches: 8. The CDR3 protein is CASRSGGPPEAFF. Here the CDR3 DNA reads TGTGCCAGCAGGTCAGGGGGCCCACCAGAAGCTTTCTTT.

To note about this clonotype: At one boundary the junction diverges from the germline segment, which might be a read error. This chain links TRBV18 with TRBJ2-7; the D gene is possibly TRBD2 (5 bases). Germline V gene lookup returns CDR1 KGHSH and CDR2 LQKENI. This CDR3 region has 13 residues. The CDR3 loop is CASSPDIVGERYF. As DNA, the CDR3 is TGTGCCAGCTCACCAGACATTGTCGGGGAGCGGTACTTC.

The table lists this clonotype with many counts. The V and J genes are TRBV29-1 and TRBJ2-1; TRBD2 aligns across 8 bases. V shed 3 bases, J shed 1 base, and the junction held 2 bases outside the gene matches. The CDR3 is 14 residues long. Germline loops: CDR1 SQVTM, CDR2 ANQGSEA. CDR3 DNA: TGCAGCGTTGATAGCGGGACGTCCTACAATGAGCAGTTCTTC. This codes for CSVDSGTSYNEQFF.

Comment on this clonotype: At one of its ends the junction is not consistent with the germline gene, which may arise from a read error. The chain has TRBV24-1 and TRBJ2-1; perhaps TRBD2 as D (6 bases). Per germline, CDR1 KGHDR and CDR2 SFDVKD. The CDR3 extends over 14 amino acids. The CDR3 spells CALSGRPAYDEQVF. The CDR3 DNA is TGTGCCTTAAGTGGGAGGCCCGCTTACGATGAACAGGTCTTC.